Shown below are 24 T cell receptor beta chains from a single sample sequenced in a study of cytomegalovirus exposure and HLA in healthy donors. The PCR employed 60 Vbeta primers together with 13 Jbeta primers. The repertoire was sequenced with immunoSEQ multiplex PCR; TCRdb's copy has only in-frame clones and lacks some. The table records 200,000 or so clones, approximately 84% of them present only once. The sequenced material came from PBMCs. All receptors come from a man between 45 and 60 years old in good health and CMV-seronegative.

This chain links TRBV30 with TRBJ1-1, with 7 positions matching TRBD1. Germline V lookup: CDR1 GTSNPN, CDR2 SVGIG (reference sequence). The CDR3 loop spans 14 amino acids. Trimming removed 8 bases from V and 11 bases from J; junction bases left unmatched: 20. CDR3 bases: TGTGCCAACCGCCCCTTTGGAGGGGGCGGATTTGCTTTCTTT. Protein sequence: CANRPFGGGGFAFF.

The V gene is TRBV19, the J gene TRBJ2-7; 13 nucleotides align to TRBD2. This CDR3 is built from 15 residues. V was clipped by 6 bases and J by 9 bases; unmatched bases: 11. In germline, CDR1 is LNHDA, CDR2 SQIVND (reference sequence). The CDR3 region is CASSTGLAGPGRQYF. CDR3 bases: TGTGCCAGTAGCACGGGACTAGCGGGGCCCGGTCGGCAGTACTTC.

The chain employs TRBV13 and TRBJ1-6; D unclear. The CDR3 consists of 13 residues. V was cut by 3 bases and J by 5 bases, with 5 bases left in between. Per germline, CDR1 PRHDT and CDR2 FYEKMQ (reference sequence). This CDR3 is CASSFSDNSPLHF. In nucleotides, the CDR3 is TGTGCCAGCAGCTTCAGCGATAATTCACCCCTCCACTTT.

J is TRBJ2-7 and V is TRBV27; 10 positions agree with TRBD1. Looked up from germline, CDR1 is MNHEY and CDR2 is SMNVEV (reference sequence). The CDR3 consists of 14 residues. J was trimmed by 0 bases and V by 8 bases; bases with no gene match: 4. The DNA of the CDR3 is TGTGCCAGCGGACAGGGGGTCAGCTCCTACGAGCAGTACTTC. Encoded protein: CASGQGVSSYEQYF.

The chain couples TRBV6-1 to TRBJ2-4, with 10 bases lining up with TRBD2. The ends lost 8 bases at V and 8 bases at J; junction bases unmatched: 6. Germline V gives CDR1 MNHNS, CDR2 SASEGT. The CDR3 consists of 13 residues. The CDR3 protein is CASRSSGGYIQYF. CDR3 sequence (DNA): TGTGCCAGCCGCTCTAGCGGGGGATACATTCAGTACTTC.

The rearrangement joins TRBV10-2 to TRBJ2-1; 8 bases agree with TRBD2. The junction had 8 bases not matched to a gene; V was cut back by 7 bases and J by 9 bases. The CDR3 is 13 residues long. Germline V gives CDR1 WSHSY, CDR2 SAAADI. Here the CDR3 reads CASNLAGSSEQFF. CDR3 coding DNA: TGCGCCAGCAATCTAGCGGGTTCCAGTGAGCAGTTCTTC.

The CDR3 coding sequence is TGTGCCAGCACTACTGGACAGGGCTCGGGCACTGAAGCTTTCTTT. Amino acids: CASTTGQGSGTEAFF. This chain connects TRBV27 to TRBJ1-1; 8 positions match TRBD1. The V gene's germline CDR1 is MNHEY and CDR2 SMNVEV (reference sequence). The junction had 11 bases not matched to a gene; V was cut back by 7 bases and J by 4 bases. This CDR3 comprises 15 residues.

V usage is TRBV27 and J usage is TRBJ1-6; TRBD1 is a possible D gene (5 bases). The CDR3 totals 15 residues. V shed 4 bases and J shed 6 bases, with 13 bases lying between them. From germline, CDR1 is MNHEY and CDR2 SMNVEV (reference sequence). CDR3 sequence reads: CASSWQGVGNSPLHF. The CDR3 DNA sequence: TGTGCCAGCAGTTGGCAGGGCGTCGGTAATTCACCCCTCCACTTT.

The chain recombines TRBV5-8 with TRBJ2-3; D perhaps matches TRBD2 (6 bases). Germline V CDR1 and CDR2: SGHTS, YDEGEE. V lost 0 bases to trimming and J lost 2 bases, with 19 bases between them. The CDR3 spans 18 residues. The CDR3 region has the DNA TGTGCCAGCAGCTTGGCTCGGGGGTCGGGGAGCTTCACAGATACGCAGTATTTT. This codes for CASSLARGSGSFTDTQYF.

CDR3 coding DNA: TGCGCCAGCAGTGAGACAGGTAGAGCTTTCTTT. Its protein product is CASSETGRAFF. This rearrangement joins TRBV10-2 to TRBJ1-1; maybe TRBD1 (5 bases). The CDR3 has 11 residues. Trimming removed 2 bases at V and 10 bases at J, with 8 bases between. Germline V gives CDR1 WSHSY, CDR2 SAAADI.

This rearrangement joins TRBV7-2 to TRBJ2-1, with TRBD2 matching over 7 bases. The junction had 3 bases not matched to a gene; V was cut back by 3 bases and J by 1 base. The CDR3 sequence is 15 residues long. CDR1 is SGHTA and CDR2 is FQGNSA in the germline V gene. CDR3 protein: CASSLGAGSYNEQFF. CDR3 nucleotide sequence: TGTGCCAGCAGCTTGGGAGCGGGATCCTACAATGAGCAGTTCTTC.

The rearrangement joins TRBV7-3 to TRBJ2-1; TRBD2 is a possible D gene (6 bases). The CDR3 has 14 residues. V lost 4 bases and J 5 bases, leaving 12 bases between the germline ends. Germline CDR1 SGHTA, CDR2 FQGTGA. CDR3: CASSSQAGNNEQFF. CDR3 sequence (DNA): TGTGCCAGCAGCTCTCAGGCGGGAAACAATGAGCAGTTCTTC.

CDR3 in amino acids: CASSLLQVYQPQHF. CDR3 in DNA: TGTGCCAGCAGCTTATTACAGGTCTATCAGCCCCAGCATTTT. V gene TRBV7-8 combines with J gene TRBJ1-5; tentative D call: TRBD1 (5 bases). Per the germline V gene, CDR1 is SGHVS and CDR2 is FQNEAQ. V was pared by 2 bases and J by 5 bases, with 10 bases between. The CDR3 sequence is 14 residues long.

The rearrangement links TRBV7-2 to TRBJ1-5; D gene uncertain. Germline V gene data show CDR1 as SGHTA and CDR2 as FQGNSA. CDR3 length: 15 amino acids. V dropped 1 base and J dropped 0 bases, with 7 bases sitting between them. The CDR3 DNA reads TGTGCCAGCAGCTTAGTGGGCGATAGCAATCAGCCCCAGCATTTT. It is translated as CASSLVGDSNQPQHF.

The chain uses TRBV6-5 and TRBJ1-1, with D perhaps matching TRBD1 (5 bases). The V end was cut by 2 bases, the J end by 5 bases, with 12 bases between. The germline V gene encodes CDR1 MNHEY and CDR2 SVGAGI. CDR3 length: 14 amino acids. In DNA, the CDR3 is TGTGCCAGCAGTTACCGGGGGGTAAAAACTGAAGCTTTCTTT. Translated: CASSYRGVKTEAFF.

V gene TRBV29-1 combines with J gene TRBJ1-1, with 8 bases identical to TRBD1. There are 13 residues in the CDR3. With 6 bases clipped from V and 4 bases from J, the junction kept 7 bases outside the gene matches. The germline V gene has CDR1 SQVTM and CDR2 ANQGSEA. CDR3 sequence reads: CSVPGQGRTEAFF. CDR3 bases: TGCAGCGTCCCCGGACAGGGACGCACTGAAGCTTTCTTT.

This clone has just one count. V gene TRBV5-6 combines with J gene TRBJ2-7, with 7 bases lining up with TRBD1. V trimming: 4 bases; J trimming: 7 bases; junction bases outside the gene matches: 5. The CDR3 has 12 residues. Looked up from germline, CDR1 is SGHDT and CDR2 is YYEEEE. CDR3 DNA: TGTGCCAGCAGCCTTAGGGGACAGGAGCAGTACTTC. This codes for CASSLRGQEQYF.

CDR3 coding DNA: TGTGCCAGCAGCCGGGACACCGGGGAGCTGTTTTTT. Translation gives CASSRDTGELFF. This chain connects TRBV5-6 to TRBJ2-2; D uncertain. The CDR3 consists of 12 residues. The germline gives CDR1 SGHDT, CDR2 YYEEEE. V dropped 4 bases and J dropped 3 bases, with 4 bases sitting between them.

The chain couples TRBV25-1 to TRBJ1-1; D may be TRBD1 (5 bases). The CDR3 sequence is 14 residues long. Germline V gene lookup returns CDR1 MGHDK and CDR2 SYGVNS. The V end lost 5 bases, the J end lost 5 bases, and 15 bases lay between the germline ends. CDR3 loop: CASSFRADSTEAFF. CDR3 nucleotides: TGTGCCAGCAGTTTCAGGGCCGATTCTACTGAAGCTTTCTTT.

The chain employs TRBV5-1 and TRBJ2-7; possible D gene TRBD1, 5 bases. V shed 0 bases and J shed 2 bases, with 12 bases lying between them. The CDR3 has 15 residues. Germline values: CDR1 SGHRS, CDR2 YFSETQ. CDR3 amino acids: CASSLDSGHPYEQYF. The CDR3 coding sequence is TGCGCCAGCAGCTTGGATTCAGGGCATCCCTACGAGCAGTACTTC.

The chain combines TRBV4-3 with TRBJ1-4; 10 nucleotides match TRBD1. The germline CDR1 and CDR2 sequences are LGHNA and YSLEER. The CDR3 is 14 residues long. V gave up 4 bases and J gave up 8 bases; unmatched junction bases: 4. The chain's CDR3 is CASSPGTGAEKLFF. In DNA, the CDR3 is TGCGCCAGCAGCCCCGGGACAGGGGCCGAAAAACTGTTTTTT.

This chain joins TRBV7-9 and TRBJ2-3; possibly TRBD2 for D (6 bases). The germline V gene has CDR1 SEHNR and CDR2 FQNEAQ (reference sequence). V shed 4 bases and J shed 0 bases, with 14 bases lying between them. This CDR3 is 16 amino acids long. As DNA, the CDR3 is TGTGCCAGCAGCTCCCGGGAGTCTACCAGCACAGATACGCAGTATTTT. Protein: CASSSRESTSTDTQYF.

Worth noting for this clone: A read error may account for a junction end that differs from germline. The chain combines TRBV7-9 with TRBJ2-1, with 9 positions matching TRBD2. Germline-derived CDR1 and CDR2 are SEHNR and FQNEAQ (reference sequence). The CDR3 extends over 17 amino acids. This chain's CDR3 is CSSRPRASGEIYNEQFF. Here the CDR3 DNA reads TGTTCCAGCAGGCCTAGGGCTAGCGGGGAAATCTACAATGAGCAGTTCTTC.

This clone was seen once. The chain combines TRBV4-3 with TRBJ1-4, with D perhaps matching TRBD1 (6 bases). Germline values: CDR1 LGHNA, CDR2 YSLEER. Trimming left V 0 bases short and J 8 bases short, with 16 bases between. There are 16 residues in the CDR3. For the CDR3, the DNA is TGCGCCAGCAGCCAAGAAGGGGGACAAAGGGCAGAAAAACTGTTTTTT. Residues: CASSQEGGQRAEKLFF.